This T cell receptor (beta chain) was recorded in a study of T-cell memory formation after mild COVID-19. The wider study: Clusters of TCRs were largely donor specific. Study conclusions and caveats: A second wave expanding day 15 to 37 was CD4+-biased; contracting clones were balanced. Pre-infection memory carried some responding clones, suggesting that cross-reactive memory joined.

MiXCR, applied by TCRdb to the 5' RACE reads, yields one record per CDR3 protein. The repertoire holds 400,000 to 500,000 distinct CDR3 sequences, with about 20% as singletons. With respect to this clonotype: Its specificity is not known.

With V trimmed by 3 bases and J by 2 bases, 8 bases remained unmatched. The CDR3 contains 19 residues. CDR1 and CDR2 (germline): SEHNR, FQNEAQ (reference sequence). The sequenced material came from PBMCs or a T cell subset sorted from them (not recorded which). The rearrangement uses TRBV7-9 and TRBJ1-6; 12 bases map to TRBD1. The sequence was collected from an adult woman who had mild COVID-19 (a few samples of this study predate the infection). Cell type and time point are not known. The CDR3 sequence: CASSFAAGTGGAYNSPLHF. The DNA for the CDR3 is TGTGCCAGCAGCTTCGCAGCCGGGACAGGGGGCGCCTATAATTCACCCCTCCACTTT.